This T cell receptor beta chain emerged from a study of blood T cell repertoires in COVID-19. Across the study: From T cells, B-cell-depleted T cells, or PBMCs came the material, which was cDNA or gDNA.

The method was immunoSEQ multiplex PCR; TCRdb's version includes in-frame clones alone and lacks a portion of them. The table records about 190,000 clones, approximately 90% of them present only once. V lost 5 bases and J lost 5; bases outside the gene matches: 13. Germline values: CDR1 MNHNY, CDR2 SVGAGI (reference sequence). The CDR3 runs 17 residues. The origin of this receptor is a human donor in a cohort sampled during active COVID-19. The rearrangement links TRBV6-6 to TRBJ2-7; 12 nucleotides match TRBD2. The sample taken for sequencing was peripheral blood. This chain's CDR3 is CASSPGIRGLAGHEQYF. The CDR3 nucleotides are TGTGCCAGCAGTCCCGGGATCAGGGGACTAGCGGGCCACGAGCAGTACTTC.